What follows are 16 T cell receptor beta chains derived from one specimen sequenced in a study of vaccination and CD4 T cells after COVID-19. The study sequenced cultured CD4+ T cell DNA using the Oncomine TCR Beta short-read assay. Cultured CD4+ T cells were the source of extracted genomic DNA. In TCRdb, the PCR reads were re-called with MiXCR into one record per CDR3 protein. The profile shows more than 6,000 distinct CDR3 sequences, approximately 31% of them singletons. Their antigens are not known. As to treatment: approximately nine-day PBMC culture with coronavirus spike peptide pools or control peptides (ViraFEST assay). The unexposed donor's CD4+ T cells were collected before the COVID-19 pandemic (2011-2018). The sample was CD4+ T cells from blood, cultured in vitro. Receptors originate from a human donor in good health.

CDR3 sequence reads: CASSDRDRVGYGYTF. CDR3 bases: TGTGCCAGCAGCGATCGGGACAGGGTGGGCTATGGCTACACCTTC. The rearrangement uses TRBV5-4 and TRBJ1-2, with 9 bases matching TRBD1. Trimming removed 4 bases from V and 4 bases from J; junction bases left unmatched: 8. The CDR3 sequence is 15 residues long. Per the germline V gene, CDR1 is SGHNT and CDR2 is YYREEE (reference sequence).

This clonotype came up a few times. The chain is built from TRBV6-5 and TRBJ1-1; D might be TRBD1 (6 bases). V lost 4 bases, J lost 4 bases, and 13 bases lay in between. Germline CDR1 reads MNHEY; CDR2 reads SVGAGI. This CDR3 has 14 amino acids. The CDR3 loop is CASSSLQGLTEAFF. CDR3 DNA sequence: TGTGCCAGCAGTTCCCTTCAGGGGCTCACTGAAGCTTTCTTT.

A few counts support this clonotype. The chain is built from TRBV7-2 and TRBJ1-3, with D perhaps matching TRBD1 (6 bases). The ends were cut back, 5 bases at V and 2 bases at J, with 13 bases in the middle. This CDR3 has 15 residues. From germline, CDR1 is SGHTA and CDR2 FQGNSA. CDR3 in amino acids: CASSPPGQAGNTIYF. The CDR3 DNA follows: TGTGCCAGCAGCCCCCCGGGACAAGCTGGAAACACCATATATTTT. The complete variable domain, with remaining parts taken from reference TRBV7-2 and TRBJ1-3, reads GAGVSQSPSNKVTEKGKDVELRCDPISGHTALYWYRQSLGQGLEFLIYFQGNSAPDKSGLPSDRFSAERTGGSVSTLTIQRTQQEDSAVYLCASSPPGQAGNTIYFGEGSWLTVV.

The table lists this clonotype with a few counts. V and J are TRBV2 and TRBJ2-4; possible D gene TRBD2, 5 bases. Germline V gene data show CDR1 as SNHLY and CDR2 as FYNNEI. The CDR3 is 10 amino acids. The ends were cut back, 8 bases at V and 6 bases at J, with 5 bases in the middle. CDR3 DNA sequence: TGTGCCAGCGGAGGAAACATTCAGTACTTC. Translation: CASGGNIQYF.

This clonotype counts as large. The chain employs TRBV7-3 and TRBJ1-1; 7 bases map to TRBD1. The length of the CDR3 is 13 residues. The ends lost 1 base at V and 7 bases at J; junction bases unmatched: 3. The germline gives CDR1 SGHTA, CDR2 FQGTGA. The CDR3 region has the DNA TGTGCCAGCAGCTTAAGCCGGGACAGTGAAGCTTTCTTT. It encodes CASSLSRDSEAFF. The full variable domain, its missing parts supplied by reference TRBV7-3 and TRBJ1-1, is GAGVSQTPSNKVTEKGKYVELRCDPISGHTALYWYRQSLGQGPEFLIYFQGTGAADDSGLPNDRFFAVRPEGSVSTLKIQRTERGDSAVYLCASSLSRDSEAFFGQGTRLTVV.

This clonotype appeared a few times. The chain links TRBV6-5 to TRBJ1-2; D gene ambiguous. The V and J ends lost 0 bases and 4 bases respectively, with 9 bases between them. The CDR3 is 14 amino acids. CDR1 MNHEY and CDR2 SVGAGI come from the germline V gene. The CDR3 protein is CASSYSGSPYGYTF. The CDR3 DNA follows: TGTGCCAGCAGTTACTCGGGCTCTCCCTATGGCTACACCTTC.

This clonotype came up a few times. CDR3 sequence: CASSEQGASFHTEAFF. In nucleotides, the CDR3 is TGTGCCAGTAGTGAACAGGGAGCCAGTTTCCACACTGAAGCTTTCTTT. The chain uses TRBV19 and TRBJ1-1; D is perhaps TRBD1 (6 bases). V gave up 5 bases and J gave up 3 bases, with 19 bases separating them. CDR1 is LNHDA, CDR2 SQIVND, per germline (reference sequence). The CDR3 loop spans 16 amino acids. Complete variable domain (other parts from reference TRBV19 and TRBJ1-1): DGGITQSPKYLFRKEGQNVTLSCEQNLNHDAMYWYRQDPGQGLRLIYYSQIVNDFQKGDIAEGYSVSREKKESFPLTVTSAQKNPTAFYLCASSEQGASFHTEAFFGQGTRLTVV.

Judged by abundance, this clonotype is medium-sized. The chain combines TRBV24-1 with TRBJ1-5, with D possibly TRBD1 on 6 matching bases. Trimming cost V 1 base and J 3 bases, with 12 bases left between them. The CDR3 covers 16 residues. CDR1 is KGHDR, CDR2 SFDVKD, per germline. CDR3 in DNA: TGTGCCACCAGTGATTTATCAGGGGTTTTCAATCAGCCCCAGCATTTT. Protein: CATSDLSGVFNQPQHF.

The rearrangement uses TRBV7-2 and TRBJ2-3; 10 positions match TRBD2. The CDR3 is 15 amino acids. Germline V CDR1 and CDR2: SGHTA, FQGNSA. V lost 6 bases to trimming and J lost 4 bases; unmatched junction nucleotides: 7. This CDR3 is CASSRLAGEADTQYF. The DNA for the CDR3 is TGTGCCAGCAGTCGCCTAGCGGGAGAGGCAGATACGCAGTATTTT.

This clonotype was counted a few times. V is TRBV28 and J is TRBJ1-2; maybe TRBD1 (5 bases). V was clipped by 5 bases and J by 5 bases, with 9 bases between them. The CDR3 length is 12 residues. CDR1 is MDHEN, CDR2 SYDVKM, per germline. Written as DNA, the CDR3 is TGTGCCAGCAGTCCCAGACAGTATGGCTACACCTTC. Translating gives CASSPRQYGYTF.

The gene calls are TRBV28 and TRBJ2-1, with D tentatively TRBD1 (5 bases). This CDR3 is built from 15 residues. The germline CDR1 and CDR2 sequences are MDHEN and SYDVKM. V lost 4 bases and J 5 bases, leaving 15 bases between the germline ends. This chain's CDR3 is CASSSGRAGHNEQFF. In DNA, the CDR3 is TGTGCCAGCAGTTCTGGTCGGGCAGGGCACAATGAGCAGTTCTTC.

The CDR3 sequence is CASSPPTLAGGELFF. The CDR3 DNA reads as TGTGCCAGCAGCCCTCCGACTCTAGCGGGAGGGGAGCTGTTTTTT. The gene calls are TRBV5-4 and TRBJ2-2, with 9 bases aligning to TRBD2. The CDR3 loop spans 15 amino acids. The germline gives CDR1 SGHNT, CDR2 YYREEE (reference sequence). V gave up 4 bases and J gave up 8 bases; unmatched junction bases: 9.

The chain combines TRBV10-3 with TRBJ2-1, with 11 bases that match TRBD2. Looked up from germline, CDR1 is ENHRY and CDR2 is SYGVKD. The CDR3 length is 17 residues. V gave up 10 bases and J gave up 7 bases; unmatched junction bases: 18. Written as DNA, the CDR3 is TGTGCCACCCGTATCTCCGTTAGCGGGAGGGTTGGGAATGAGCAGTTCTTC. It codes for CATRISVSGRVGNEQFF.

This clonotype was seen a handful of times. CDR3 sequence reads: CATSRDRGTGNTIYF. CDR3 sequence (DNA): TGTGCCACCAGCAGGGACAGGGGTACTGGAAACACCATATATTTT. The chain has TRBV15 and TRBJ1-3; 9 bases align to TRBD1. Germline V CDR1 and CDR2: LNHNV, YYDKDF (reference sequence). V shed 3 bases and J 2 bases; nucleotides not matched to a gene: 2. The length of the CDR3 is 15 residues.

The gene calls are TRBV3-1 and TRBJ2-5; D tentatively fits TRBD1 or TRBD2 (6 bases each). Germline values: CDR1 LGHDT, CDR2 YNNKEL (reference sequence). This CDR3 spans 15 amino acids. Trimming cost V 6 bases and J 5 bases, with 19 bases left between them. In DNA form, the CDR3 reads TGTGCCAGCAGATCGACGGGGGCTGGGGGGGAGACCCAGTACTTC. This gives the protein CASRSTGAGGETQYF.

This clonotype has a handful of counts. V and J are TRBV6-2 or TRBV6-3 and TRBJ2-7; tentative D call: TRBD1 (6 bases). Germline CDR1 MNHEY, CDR2 SVGEGT. V shed 6 bases and J shed 5 bases, with 17 bases lying between them. The CDR3 extends over 14 amino acids. The CDR3 region is CASSGTWGRNEQYF. CDR3 DNA sequence: TGTGCCAGCAGCGGGACGTGGGGGCGCAACGAGCAGTACTTC.